These 8 T cell receptor beta chains came from one sample sequenced in a study of early stage breast cancer tumors. The data were produced by immunoSEQ multiplex PCR, yet TCRdb's version contains in-frame clones alone and is incomplete. The sample shows about 46,000 clones, around 78% of them seen only once. Sequenced sample: blood. The receptors derive from a person aged 40-50 years with breast cancer.

The genes are TRBV11-2 and TRBJ2-1; TRBD2 matches 11 bases. The CDR3 totals 18 residues. The V segment lost 1 base and the J segment 6 bases; nucleotides outside the gene matches: 11. Germline V CDR1 and CDR2: SGHAT, FQNNGV. This CDR3 is CASSLGPLTSGRSNEQFF. Here the CDR3 DNA reads TGTGCCAGCAGCTTAGGCCCTCTTACTAGCGGGAGAAGCAATGAGCAGTTCTTC.

Details on this clone: The same CDR3 is also encoded by other DNA sequences in this sample. This chain links TRBV7-2 with TRBJ2-7; no definite D call. This CDR3 spans 15 amino acids. Germline V gene sequence: CDR1 SGHTA, CDR2 FQGNSA. V dropped 1 base and J dropped 0 bases, with 10 bases sitting between them. The CDR3 is CASSLDRTVSYEQYF. The CDR3 nucleotides are TGTGCCAGCAGCTTAGATCGAACGGTCTCCTACGAGCAGTACTTC.

This clone was seen a few times. This chain connects TRBV2 to TRBJ2-3; D unresolved. Per the germline V gene, CDR1 is SNHLY and CDR2 is FYNNEI. CDR3 length: 14 residues. Trimming pared 6 bases from V and 6 bases from J, leaving 16 bases between. CDR3 sequence: CASRSPHVVDTQYF. In DNA, the CDR3 is TGTGCCAGCAGGTCCCCCCACGTGGTGGATACGCAGTATTTT. Based on the CDR3 plus reference TRBV2 and TRBJ2-3, the full variable domain is EPEVTQTPSHQVTQMGQEVILRCVPISNHLYFYWYRQILGQKVEFLVSFYNNEISEKSEIFDDQFSVERPDGSNFTLKIRSTKLEDSAMYFCASRSPHVVDTQYFGPGTRLTVL.

Details on this clone: In the same sample, other DNA sequences code for this CDR3. The V gene is TRBV5-1, the J gene TRBJ2-1; D is perhaps TRBD1 or TRBD2 (5 bases each). The CDR3 length is 16 residues. V dropped 0 bases and J dropped 0 bases, with 10 bases sitting between them. Germline CDR1 reads SGHRS; CDR2 reads YFSETQ. This CDR3 is CASSLGGSSSYNEQFF. The CDR3 DNA reads TGCGCCAGCAGCTTGGGGGGGTCCAGCTCCTACAATGAGCAGTTCTTC. Supplemented by reference TRBV5-1 and TRBJ2-1, the full variable domain reads KAGVTQTPRYLIKTRGQQVTLSCSPISGHRSVSWYQQTPGQGLQFLFEYFSETQRNKGNFPGRFSGRQFSNSRSEMNVSTLELGDSALYLCASSLGGSSSYNEQFFGPGTRLTVL.

This chain joins TRBV5-1 and TRBJ2-1, with 9 positions matching TRBD2. The CDR3 length is 15 residues. Trimming took 0 bases from V and 8 from J; bases not matched to a gene: 6. Per germline, CDR1 SGHRS and CDR2 YFSETQ. CDR3 in DNA: TGCGCCAGCAGCTTGGTGATAGCGGGAGAACATGAGCAGTTCTTC. It codes for CASSLVIAGEHEQFF.

The CDR3 bases are TGTGCCAGCAGCTTTAGGGACAGGGACCCCTACGAGCAGTACTTC. Protein sequence: CASSFRDRDPYEQYF. This chain links TRBV7-2 with TRBJ2-7; 9 positions match TRBD1. CDR1 SGHTA and CDR2 FQGNSA come from the germline V gene. Trimming at V came to 3 bases and at J to 2 bases, leaving 5 bases not matched to a gene. The length of the CDR3 is 15 residues.

The rearrangement uses TRBV6-7 and TRBJ2-4, with 7 bases that match TRBD1. TRBV6-7 is reported as an ORF; its role is uncertain. The CDR3 runs to 15 residues. Losses at the gene ends were 5 bases for V and 0 bases for J; bases not matched to a gene: 4. The CDR3 DNA follows: TGTGCCAGCAGTCGGACAGGTATAGCCAAAAACATTCAGTACTTC. Translating gives CASSRTGIAKNIQYF.

This chain connects TRBV5-1 to TRBJ1-2; TRBD1 might be the D (5 bases). This CDR3 comprises 14 residues. CDR1 is SGHRS and CDR2 is YFSETQ in the germline V gene. Trimming stripped 0 bases from V and 2 bases from J, with 8 bases between. The CDR3 reads CASSLVSGNYGYTF. The CDR3 DNA reads as TGCGCCAGCAGCTTGGTATCAGGGAACTATGGCTACACCTTC.